A single T cell receptor (beta chain) is shown here with its context. Treatment denoted: about 20 received Ad26.COV2.S at low or high dose, single or two shots; 5 received placebo; per-sample allocation not given. Collection of samples fell on day 63 after the first vaccine or placebo injection. Wuhan-strain spike was delivered by a replication-incompetent Ad26 vector. The data were obtained in a study of Ad26.COV2.S vaccination and SARS-CoV-2 variants. Clones were read by immunoSEQ multiplex PCR, and TCRdb kept only the in-frame ones, dropping some. The table has approximately 340,000 clones, around 84% seen once. The germline V gene has CDR1 SGHRS and CDR2 YFSETQ. This CDR3 has 15 amino acids. The V and J ends lost 4 bases and 7 bases, in that order; junction bases with no gene match: 12.

The J gene is TRBJ2-7, the V gene TRBV5-1; the match to TRBD1 covers 9 bases. The sample in question was peripheral blood, obtained in a trial of Ad26.COV2.S vaccine versus placebo. This receptor was taken from a person between 18 and 65 years old who received the Ad26.COV2.S COVID-19 vaccine or a placebo. The CDR3 DNA reads as TGCGCCAGCAGCCCCTCCCGGGACAGGGTAAATGAGCAGTACTTC. Its protein product is CASSPSRDRVNEQYF.